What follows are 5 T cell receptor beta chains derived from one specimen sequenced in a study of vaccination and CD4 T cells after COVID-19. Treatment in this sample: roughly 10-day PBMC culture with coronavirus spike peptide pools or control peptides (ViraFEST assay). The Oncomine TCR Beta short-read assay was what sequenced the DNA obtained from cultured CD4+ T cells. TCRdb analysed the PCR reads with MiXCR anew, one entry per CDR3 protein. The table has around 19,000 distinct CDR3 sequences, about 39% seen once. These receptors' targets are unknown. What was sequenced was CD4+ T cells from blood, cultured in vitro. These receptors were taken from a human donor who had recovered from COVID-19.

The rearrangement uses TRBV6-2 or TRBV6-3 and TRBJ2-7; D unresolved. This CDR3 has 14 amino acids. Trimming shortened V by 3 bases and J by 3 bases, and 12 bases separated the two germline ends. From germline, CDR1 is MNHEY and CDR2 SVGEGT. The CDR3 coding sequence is TGTGCCAGCAGTTATTATATGGGCCGCTACGAGCAGTACTTC. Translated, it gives CASSYYMGRYEQYF.

In DNA, the CDR3 is TGTGCCAGCATCTCGATAGGGCTGAACACCATATATTTT. It yields the protein CASISIGLNTIYF. The J gene is TRBJ1-3, the V gene TRBV11-3; D gene uncertain. This CDR3 contains 13 residues. Germline CDR1 is SGHNT and CDR2 is YENEEA. V was trimmed by 7 bases and J by 7 bases, leaving 14 bases between them.

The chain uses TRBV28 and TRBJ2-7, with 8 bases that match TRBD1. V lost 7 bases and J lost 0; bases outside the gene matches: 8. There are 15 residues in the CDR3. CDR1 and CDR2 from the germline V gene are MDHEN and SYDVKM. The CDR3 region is CASITAGTGSYEQYF. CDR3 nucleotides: TGTGCCAGCATCACGGCCGGGACAGGCTCCTACGAGCAGTACTTC.

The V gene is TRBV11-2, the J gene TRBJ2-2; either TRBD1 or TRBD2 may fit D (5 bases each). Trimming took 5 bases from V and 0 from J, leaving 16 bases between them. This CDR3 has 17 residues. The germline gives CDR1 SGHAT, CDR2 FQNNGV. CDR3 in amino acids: CASSHLGGYPNTGELFF. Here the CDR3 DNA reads TGTGCCAGCAGCCATCTTGGGGGATACCCGAACACCGGGGAGCTGTTTTTT.

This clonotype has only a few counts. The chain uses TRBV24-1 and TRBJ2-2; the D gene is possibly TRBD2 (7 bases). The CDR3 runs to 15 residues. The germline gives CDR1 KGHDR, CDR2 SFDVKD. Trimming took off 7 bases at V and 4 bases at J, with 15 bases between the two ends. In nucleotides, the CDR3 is TGTGCCACCAGGGGGGGGGACACTCTCACCGGGGAGCTGTTTTTT. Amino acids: CATRGGDTLTGELFF.